This record looks at one TCR beta chain sequence and its context. Its matching antigen is unknown. The CDR3 runs to 14 residues. The germline V gene has CDR1 MDHEN and CDR2 SYDVKM. The junction had 7 bases not matched to a gene; V was cut back by 6 bases and J by 6 bases. The protocol was immunoSEQ multiplex PCR, while the TCRdb copy is restricted to in-frame clones and leaves out a portion. The table includes 260,000 or so clones, 88% detected once. The sample is drawn from a study of cytomegalovirus exposure and HLA in healthy donors. Study-wide findings and caveats: The listing of 150 or so TCR beta chains classed them as cytomegalovirus-associated. Rare TCR sequences dominated, though some public TCRs recurred in many donors. First-cohort TCR clusters tended to co-occur in the 120 or so validation repertoires, a later analysis found.

The donors were members of the validation cohort comprising over a hundred subjects, separate from the roughly 690-subject first cohort. The genes are TRBV28 and TRBJ2-7; 11 nucleotides agree with TRBD2. The sequenced sample consisted of PBMCs. The receptor was isolated from a woman aged 18-29 years in good health and CMV-seronegative. The CDR3 spells CASSRNSGRGEQYF. Here the CDR3 DNA reads TGTGCCAGCAGCCGAAATAGCGGGAGGGGCGAGCAGTACTTC. Filled out from reference TRBV28 and TRBJ2-7, the complete variable domain reads DVKVTQSSRYLVKRTGEKVFLECVQDMDHENMFWYRQDPGLGLRLIYFSYDVKMKEKGDIPEGYSVSREKKERFSLILESASTNQTSMYLCASSRNSGRGEQYFGPGTRLTVT.